This T cell receptor (beta chain) was profiled in a study of blood T cell repertoires in COVID-19 (dated by TCRdb to 2018 to 2021). With respect to the entire study: The collaborator samples originated in the United States, Italy and Spain and spanned the acute and convalescent phases of COVID-19. The prospective study material was composed of cDNA or gDNA derived from T cells, B-cell-depleted T cells, or PBMCs. The dataset comprised deeply sampled blood TCRbeta repertoires from subjects exposed to, actively infected with, or recovered from COVID-19. The repertoires were made available in a free public database intended to serve as a resource for research on the immune response to SARS-CoV-2. Samples were obtained from the ongoing ImmuneRACE study (first 160 participants) and from about 1,300 subjects provided by 6 global collaborators. The sample metadata nearly always contained a de-identified subject ID, COVID-19 status, age in years and sex. Where available, HLA class I and class II types were obtained from metadata supplied by the sample provider rather than from assay-based typing. What the work shows at the level of the full study, not this receptor alone: How much clinical and demographic metadata was included differed by source and by participant, and the metadata was provided uncurated.

Comments on this clone: What antigen it recognizes has not been identified. There are no base qualities to consult, and no much larger clone falls within one base.

Samples from volunteer blood donors who had recovered from COVID-19 were contributed by a second Seattle source. Whole blood was collected in K2EDTA tubes by collaborating institutions according to the institutions' own protocols. Collaborator samples were shipped for TCRbeta analysis as frozen whole blood, isolated PBMCs, or DNA extracted from either sample type. The immunoSEQ Assay, a bias-controlled multiplex PCR, was used to amplify TCRbeta CDR3 regions from genomic DNA. The authors' pipeline ran thus. Within the assay, amplification of reference gene primers was used to estimate how many nucleated cells each sample contained. Sequence reads were collapsed and filtered to measure the absolute abundance of every unique TCRbeta CDR3 rearrangement. For each sample, productive Simpson clonality was calculated by taking the square root of Simpson's diversity index across productive rearrangements. TCRdb took over this immuneACCESS table, retaining in-frame rearrangements with V and J assigned. Such tables are incomplete; in checked studies, under half of the missing clones stem from an unresolved V gene, and the remainder is unexplained. For V, J and clone size, that table is used; D and trimming come from the DNA. Present in this sample are under 350,000 clones, less than 90% of which were seen just once. Together, the top ten hold 3.5% to 5.5% of the sample.

The CDR3 has 16 amino acids, counting the end cysteine and phenylalanine. Of all the DNA, just the CDR3 is kept, 48 bases in frame from base 1. As encoded in the germline V gene, CDR1 is SGHVS while CDR2 is FNYEAQ. Deletion took 2 bases off V and 2 bases off J, with a span of 13 bases between the germline ends. The origin of this receptor is a man between 60 and 70 years old who had recovered from COVID-19. What was sequenced was peripheral blood. The chain links TRBV7-6 with TRBJ2-1; the D gene assignment is ambiguous. The CDR3 amino acid sequence is: CASSLTVNQAYNEQFF. The DNA sequence is TGTGCCAGCAGCTTAACAGTCAACCAAGCCTACAATGAGCAGTTCTTC.